This T cell receptor beta chain originates from a study of blood T cell dynamics during melanoma immunotherapy. Whole-study context: First-line therapy was either pembrolizumab or nivolumab with ipilimumab for metastatic melanoma. Overall study results and limits: Disease-control patients' PBMC repertoires became either more clonal or more diverse at W3. It remained unknown if the driving T cell clones were melanoma-specific.

Libraries were prepared by immunoSEQ multiplex PCR; TCRdb keeps only in-frame clonotypes and omits some of them. This repertoire shows 14,000 to 15,000 clones, approximately 90% found once; its top ten account for about 7.8%. The CDR3 is 13 residues long. Germline loops: CDR1 LNHDA, CDR2 SQIVND (reference sequence). The V gene lost 4 bases and the J gene lost 4 bases, with 9 bases spanning the gap. Time point described: week 3, after first cycle of checkpoint inhibitor. One draw preceded checkpoint blockade; another followed its first cycle at week 3. Remarks on this clone: As yet, its antigen is unknown.

The material was blood, obtained from a patient treated with checkpoint blockade. The clonotype was recovered from a human donor with melanoma. V is TRBV19 and J is TRBJ2-3; D uncertain. The CDR3: CASSKVGSDTQYF. Written as DNA, the CDR3 is TGTGCCAGTAGTAAAGTTGGATCAGATACGCAGTATTTT.